The source of this T cell receptor beta chain is a study of response to subunit inactivated influenza vaccine. General study results and limits: Authors suggested that a seasonal influenza vaccination recruits few new T cells each time.

J lost 7 bases, V lost 4 bases, and 8 bases had no gene match. This CDR3 region has 14 residues. In germline, CDR1 is MNHEY, CDR2 SMNVEV (reference sequence). This clonotype showed up just a few times. Antigen unknown. Each CDR3 protein is one row after TCRdb ran MiXCR on the RT-PCR reads. The sample holds under 800,000 distinct CDR3 sequences, more than 11% seen once. The chain carries TRBV27 and TRBJ1-1; 8 bases line up with TRBD1. Sequenced material: PBMCs from blood, taken 14 days before vaccination. This TCR was recovered from a man aged 45-60 years who received an inactivated influenza vaccine. In nucleotides, the CDR3 is TGTGCCAGCAGTTCAGGGGGCGTAATACTTGAAGCTTTCTTT. Translation: CASSSGGVILEAFF.